This T cell receptor (beta chain) came from a study of CD4 T cells in relation to SARS-CoV-2 and coronaviruses. Study details: After roughly 11 days of antigen culture, PBMC TCR beta CDR3s were sequenced.

Unexposed donor CD4+ T cells date from 2011-2018, before the COVID-19 pandemic. After about 11 days of culture, CD4+ T cells were isolated. Study-level points and caveats: Pre-pandemic and post-infection samples never came from the same donor.

Only one count was recorded for this clone. Its specificity is not known. Only in-frame clones appear in the TCRdb table, and some are missing; sequencing was by immunoSEQ multiplex PCR. Here the sample spans about 18,000 clones, 65% to 80% being singletons. This receptor was obtained from a human donor in good health. Sequencing was carried out using CD4+ T cells from PBMCs, cultured in vitro.

As DNA, the CDR3 is TGTGCCACCGGAGGGCGGCCCACAGATACGCAGTATTTT. This gives the protein CATGGRPTDTQYF. The rearrangement joins TRBV10-3 to TRBJ2-3; D perhaps matches TRBD2 (6 bases). This CDR3 has 13 residues. Germline-derived CDR1 and CDR2 are ENHRY and SYGVKD. V was trimmed by 10 bases and J by 2 bases, leaving 13 bases between them.